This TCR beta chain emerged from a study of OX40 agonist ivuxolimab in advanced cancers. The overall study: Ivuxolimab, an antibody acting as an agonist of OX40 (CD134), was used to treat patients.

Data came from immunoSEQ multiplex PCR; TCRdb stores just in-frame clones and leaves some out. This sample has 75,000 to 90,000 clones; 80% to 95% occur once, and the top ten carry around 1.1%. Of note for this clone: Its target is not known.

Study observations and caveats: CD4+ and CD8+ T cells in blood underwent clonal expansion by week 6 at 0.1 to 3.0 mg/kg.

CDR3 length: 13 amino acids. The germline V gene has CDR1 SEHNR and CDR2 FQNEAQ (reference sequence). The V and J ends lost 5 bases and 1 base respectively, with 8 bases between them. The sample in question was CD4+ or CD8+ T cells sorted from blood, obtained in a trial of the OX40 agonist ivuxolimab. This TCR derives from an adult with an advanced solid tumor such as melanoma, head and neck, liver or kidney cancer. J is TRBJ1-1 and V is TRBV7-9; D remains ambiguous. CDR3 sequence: CASSRTQNTEAFF. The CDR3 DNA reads TGTGCCAGCAGCCGGACTCAGAACACTGAAGCTTTCTTT.